These 25 T cell receptor beta chains share one sample of origin, sequenced in a study of Ad26.COV2.S vaccination and SARS-CoV-2 variants. As for treatment: 15 to 20 received Ad26.COV2.S at low or high dose, single or two shots; about 5 received placebo; per-sample allocation not given. At day 63 after the first vaccine or placebo injection, samples were drawn. TCRdb keeps only in-frame clones here, not all; method: immunoSEQ multiplex PCR. The sample lists about 350,000 clones; 75% to 90% were seen once. Sequencing was performed on peripheral blood, taken in a trial of Ad26.COV2.S vaccine versus placebo. These receptors originate from a person between 18 and 65 years old who received the Ad26.COV2.S COVID-19 vaccine or a placebo.

This clone was seen only once. The genes are TRBV28 and TRBJ1-5; the D is unclear. CDR1 is MDHEN and CDR2 is SYDVKM in the germline V gene. V dropped 4 bases and J dropped 9 bases, with 7 bases sitting between them. This CDR3 is built from 11 residues. This CDR3 reads CASSSGRPQHF. The CDR3 DNA sequence: TGTGCCAGCAGTTCCGGGCGGCCCCAGCATTTT. The whole variable domain, filled in from reference TRBV28 and TRBJ1-5, reads DVKVTQSSRYLVKRTGEKVFLECVQDMDHENMFWYRQDPGLGLRLIYFSYDVKMKEKGDIPEGYSVSREKKERFSLILESASTNQTSMYLCASSSGRPQHFGDGTRLSIL.

The chain carries TRBV19 and TRBJ2-2; a possible D gene is TRBD1 (6 bases). The V end was cut by 8 bases, the J end by 1 base, with 11 bases between. From germline, CDR1 is LNHDA and CDR2 SQIVND (reference sequence). The CDR3 runs 14 residues. CDR3 coding DNA: TGTGCCAGTGCATTGGGACAGAACACCGGGGAGCTGTTTTTT. This sequence encodes CASALGQNTGELFF.

V usage is TRBV6-4 and J usage is TRBJ2-5; 7 bases map to TRBD1. This CDR3 has 17 amino acids. The J segment lost 2 bases and the V segment lost 3 bases, leaving 12 bases of the junction unmatched. Germline loops: CDR1 MRHNA, CDR2 SNTAGT. The CDR3 loop is CASSEGCPGQAQETQYF. DNA of the CDR3: TGTGCCAGCAGTGAGGGGTGCCCCGGACAGGCACAAGAGACCCAGTACTTC.

The chain employs TRBV10-1 and TRBJ2-1; D gene uncertain. The V gene lost 3 bases and the J gene lost 8 bases, with 5 bases spanning the gap. The CDR3 length is 11 residues. The germline V gene has CDR1 WNHNN and CDR2 SYGVQD (reference sequence). The CDR3 loop reads CASSDRDEQFF. Here the CDR3 DNA reads TGCGCCAGCAGTGATAGGGATGAGCAGTTCTTC.

The chain combines TRBV5-1 with TRBJ2-1, with TRBD2 identical over 7 bases. CDR1 SGHRS and CDR2 YFSETQ come from the germline V gene. V lost 4 bases and J lost 6; bases outside the gene matches: 4. This CDR3 spans 13 amino acids. In DNA, the CDR3 is TGCGCCAGCAGCCCGGGACTACTCAATGAGCAGTTCTTC. It translates to CASSPGLLNEQFF.

The chain is built from TRBV5-1 and TRBJ2-1, with D maybe TRBD2 (6 bases). The CDR3 contains 14 residues. Germline assignment: CDR1 SGHRS and CDR2 YFSETQ. Trimming left V 3 bases short and J 5 bases short, with 12 bases between. In DNA form, the CDR3 reads TGCGCCAGCAGCTGGGGGGACGGGGACAATGAGCAGTTCTTC. Translating gives CASSWGDGDNEQFF. The full variable domain, with the rest looked up from reference TRBV5-1 and TRBJ2-1, is KAGVTQTPRYLIKTRGQQVTLSCSPISGHRSVSWYQQTPGQGLQFLFEYFSETQRNKGNFPGRFSGRQFSNSRSEMNVSTLELGDSALYLCASSWGDGDNEQFFGPGTRLTVL.

The rearrangement uses TRBV5-1 and TRBJ2-3; a possible D gene is TRBD2 (6 bases). The CDR3 length is 15 residues. Trimming removed 4 bases at V and 2 bases at J, with 14 bases between. Germline-derived CDR1 and CDR2 are SGHRS and YFSETQ. CDR3 coding DNA: TGCGCCAGCAGCCCCGGACGGGGGTTCACAGATACGCAGTATTTT. Its translation is CASSPGRGFTDTQYF.

J is TRBJ2-5 and V is TRBV10-2; 8 bases are a match to TRBD2. Germline V lookup: CDR1 WSHSY, CDR2 SAAADI. The length of the CDR3 is 16 residues. The trim removed 5 bases at V and 5 bases at J, leaving 13 bases unmatched. CDR3 nucleotides: TGCGCCAGCAGTTCAGTTTACGCGGGAGGACTCGAGACCCAGTACTTC. This translates into CASSSVYAGGLETQYF.

V usage is TRBV28 and J usage is TRBJ2-1; 16 nucleotides align to TRBD2. The V gene's germline CDR1 is MDHEN and CDR2 SYDVKM. The CDR3 extends over 19 amino acids. V trimming: 6 bases; J trimming: 0 bases; junction bases outside the gene matches: 8. CDR3 amino acids: CASSKGLAGGGSSYNEQFF. The CDR3 DNA is TGTGCCAGCAGCAAGGGACTAGCGGGAGGGGGGAGCTCCTACAATGAGCAGTTCTTC. Looking up the rest from reference TRBV28 and TRBJ2-1 gives the full variable domain: DVKVTQSSRYLVKRTGEKVFLECVQDMDHENMFWYRQDPGLGLRLIYFSYDVKMKEKGDIPEGYSVSREKKERFSLILESASTNQTSMYLCASSKGLAGGGSSYNEQFFGPGTRLTVL.

The chain recombines TRBV5-6 with TRBJ1-2, with a tentative D call TRBD1 (5 bases). V lost 7 bases and J lost 3, with 19 bases in between. CDR1 and CDR2 (germline): SGHDT, YYEEEE. This CDR3 has 15 residues. This CDR3 reads CASEGTGLTHYGYTF. DNA of the CDR3: TGTGCCAGCGAAGGGACGGGGTTAACACACTATGGCTACACCTTC.

The chain recombines TRBV15 with TRBJ2-7; perhaps TRBD1 as D (5 bases). There are 16 residues in the CDR3. Germline CDR1 is LNHNV and CDR2 is YYDKDF (reference sequence). V shed 5 bases and J shed 0 bases, with 17 bases lying between them. Here the CDR3 reads CATSPRTRATSYEQYF. The CDR3 DNA is TGTGCCACCAGCCCCAGAACCAGGGCAACCTCCTACGAGCAGTACTTC.

This clone was observed a single time. The chain is built from TRBV28 and TRBJ1-1, with D perhaps TRBD1 (6 bases). CDR1 MDHEN and CDR2 SYDVKM come from the germline V gene. The CDR3 is 12 amino acids. V was clipped by 7 bases and J by 10 bases, with 16 bases between them. DNA for the CDR3: TGTGCCAGCAAGGACAGAATCTATACAGCTTTCTTT. It specifies CASKDRIYTAFF.

The rearrangement links TRBV4-1 to TRBJ2-2, with D unresolved. V was trimmed by 3 bases and J by 1 base, leaving 9 bases between them. There are 15 residues in the CDR3. CDR1 and CDR2 from the germline V gene are MGHRA and YSYEKL. The CDR3 sequence: CASSHSSRNTGELFF. The CDR3 coding sequence is TGCGCCAGCAGCCACAGCTCGCGGAACACCGGGGAGCTGTTTTTT.

The chain couples TRBV11-3 to TRBJ2-2; 9 bases map to TRBD1. Germline V gene lookup returns CDR1 SGHNT and CDR2 YENEEA. The CDR3 sequence is 14 residues long. With V trimmed by 5 bases and J by 7 bases, 5 bases remained unmatched. The CDR3, as DNA: TGTGCCAGCAGCCCGGGACAGGGAATCGGGGAGCTGTTTTTT. It encodes CASSPGQGIGELFF.

The chain combines TRBV4-1 with TRBJ2-4; unclear D gene. V lost 4 bases and J 0 bases, leaving 10 bases between the germline ends. The CDR3 is made up of 15 amino acids. Germline CDR1 reads MGHRA; CDR2 reads YSYEKL. The CDR3 region has the DNA TGCGCCAGCAGCCCGGGTCGAATAGCCAAAAACATTCAGTACTTC. Encoded protein: CASSPGRIAKNIQYF.

The rearrangement joins TRBV3-1 (or the pseudogene TRBV3-2) to TRBJ1-5, with a possible D match to TRBD1 (5 bases). V was pared by 3 bases and J by 6 bases, with 15 bases between. The germline V gene encodes CDR1 LGHDT and CDR2 YNNKEL (reference sequence). This CDR3 is 15 amino acids long. In DNA, the CDR3 is TGTGCCAGCAGCCAGGGCCCGGGGGAGGGTCAGCCCCAGCATTTT. Translating gives CASSQGPGEGQPQHF.

The CDR3, as DNA: TGTGCCAGCAGTTACGACGGTAACTATGGCTACACCTTC. Amino acids: CASSYDGNYGYTF. This rearrangement joins TRBV6-6 to TRBJ1-2; D unresolved. CDR3 length equals 13 residues. V lost 2 bases and J lost 1, with 5 bases in between. Germline V gene sequence: CDR1 MNHNY, CDR2 SVGAGI (reference sequence).

This sequence joins TRBV6-1 and TRBJ2-5; 14 bases agree with TRBD2. Germline loops: CDR1 MNHNS, CDR2 SASEGT. With V trimmed by 0 bases and J by 5 bases, 5 bases remained unmatched. This CDR3 region has 17 residues. The CDR3 DNA follows: TGTGCCAGCAGTGAAGCCAGACTAGCGGGAGGGCCTGAGACCCAGTACTTC. Protein sequence: CASSEARLAGGPETQYF.

The chain is built from TRBV5-6 and TRBJ1-5, with TRBD1 matching 8 bases. V dropped 0 bases and J dropped 5; count of bases not matched to a gene: 1. The germline CDR1 and CDR2 sequences are SGHDT and YYEEEE. CDR3 length: 14 residues. The CDR3 DNA is TGTGCCAGCAGCTTGGCAGGGGGCCATCAGCCCCAGCATTTT. This sequence encodes CASSLAGGHQPQHF.

This rearrangement joins TRBV29-1 to TRBJ2-1; D gene unclear. V lost 4 bases, J lost 8 bases, and 15 bases lay in between. The CDR3 contains 13 residues. The germline gives CDR1 SQVTM, CDR2 ANQGSEA. The CDR3 loop reads CSVAAWLGHEQFF. DNA of the CDR3: TGCAGCGTTGCAGCGTGGCTTGGCCATGAGCAGTTCTTC.

The gene calls are TRBV7-9 and TRBJ1-1, with D tentatively TRBD1 (6 bases). V dropped 4 bases and J dropped 10 bases, with 10 bases sitting between them. The CDR3 is 11 residues long. Germline V gene sequence: CDR1 SEHNR, CDR2 FQNEAQ (reference sequence). CDR3 loop: CASSSQGSAFF. The CDR3 DNA sequence: TGTGCCAGCAGCTCACAGGGATCAGCTTTCTTT.

J is TRBJ1-2 and V is TRBV2; TRBD1 aligns across 7 bases. CDR3 length: 14 amino acids. The germline CDR1 and CDR2 sequences are SNHLY and FYNNEI. V was pared by 2 bases and J by 3 bases, with 3 bases of the junction left unmatched. In DNA form, the CDR3 reads TGTGCCAGCAGTGAATCCAGGGGGGACTATGGCTACACCTTC. Translating it yields CASSESRGDYGYTF.

This chain links TRBV11-2 with TRBJ2-1; 9 bases are shared with TRBD1. This CDR3 spans 14 amino acids. The ends lost 6 bases at V and 3 bases at J; junction bases unmatched: 3. The germline gives CDR1 SGHAT, CDR2 FQNNGV. The CDR3 reads CASRGQGRYNEQFF. CDR3 in DNA: TGTGCCAGCAGGGGACAGGGCCGCTACAATGAGCAGTTCTTC.

Details on this clone: A junction boundary mismatches the germline segment, possibly from a read error. In nucleotides, the CDR3 is TGTGCCGGCAGCCAAGGGGGGCTCACTGAAGCTTTCTTT. Amino acid sequence: CAGSQGGLTEAFF. The V and J genes are TRBV3-1 (or the pseudogene TRBV3-2) and TRBJ1-1; TRBD1 might be the D (6 bases). The CDR3 sequence is 13 residues long. Germline V lookup: CDR1 LGHDT, CDR2 YNNKEL (reference sequence).

The chain links TRBV6-5 to TRBJ1-1; D call uncertain. V was pared by 4 bases and J by 1 base, with 16 bases between. CDR1 MNHEY and CDR2 SVGAGI come from the germline V gene. The CDR3 covers 16 residues. The CDR3 spells CASSFSAGYSNTEAFF. CDR3 sequence (DNA): TGTGCCAGCAGTTTCTCGGCGGGATATTCGAACACTGAAGCTTTCTTT.